The clone carrying this T cell receptor beta chain occurred a few times. Antigen specificity is unknown. This record belongs to a study of persistence of HIV-infected CD4 T cells. Study in general: Donors were ART-treated; their CMV- and Gag-responding CD4+ T cells were isolated. Points from the study as a whole: TCR analyses could not target the rare provirus-carrying CMV-responding cells.

The germline CDR1 and CDR2 sequences are SGHRS and YFSETQ. With 0 bases removed from V and 0 bases from J, the gap between germline ends came to 19 bases. The CDR3 runs 19 residues. The stimulus was an HIV-1 Gag 15-mer peptide pool, 0.85 to 1 ug/peptide/mL. CD40L-negative CD69-negative CD45RO-high memory CD4+ T cells were sorted as populations depleted of antigen-responding cells. The libraries were made with immunoSEQ version 4 in survey mode. Measured with immunoSEQ multiplex PCR; TCRdb has only the in-frame clones, and not every one. The data hold roughly 35,000 clones, with approximately 78% observed a single time.

The sample here was cultured CD4+ T cells from PBMCs, taken from a patient who received antiretroviral therapy. The origin of this receptor is an adult with HIV. The donor label of this sample is uncertain. The V gene is TRBV5-1, the J gene TRBJ1-3, with TRBD1 as a possible D gene (6 bases). Written as DNA, the CDR3 is TGCGCCAGCAGCTTGGGCCCGGGGACAACTTTTTTCTCTGGAAACACCATATATTTT. It yields the protein CASSLGPGTTFFSGNTIYF.